This T cell receptor (beta chain) was captured by sequencing in a study of tumor-infiltrating lymphocytes in primary liver carcinoma. RNA isolated from unsorted whole blood supplied the blood RNA, with germline DNA also extracted. From germline, CDR1 is LNHDA and CDR2 SQIVND (reference sequence). This CDR3 is 17 amino acids long. V lost 3 bases and J lost 3, with 18 bases in between. Researchers generated TCR beta cDNA from approximately 500 ng of total RNA, relying on a constant-region primer. Researchers made the TCR beta libraries by running three nested multiplex PCR rounds with slightly modified ARM-PCR. TRBV1-TRBV30 forward primers and a C-beta reverse primer were used in the first two PCR rounds, which each ran for 9 to 10 cycles. TCRdb redid the calling of the multiplex PCR reads with MiXCR, one entry per CDR3 protein. The table includes almost 200,000 distinct CDR3 sequences, 65% detected once.

Sequenced material: peripheral blood. The clonotype was recovered from a woman in her sixties with primary liver carcinoma and hepatitis B virus infection. This chain connects TRBV19 to TRBJ2-1; possible D gene TRBD1, 5 bases. DNA of the CDR3: TGTGCCAGTAGTATCATGGGTTGGGGCCGCGACTACAATGAGCAGTTCTTC. Translating gives CASSIMGWGRDYNEQFF.